This TCR beta chain was recovered during a study of response to subunit inactivated influenza vaccine. In TCRdb, the RT-PCR reads were re-called with MiXCR into one record per CDR3 protein. The repertoire consists of almost 250,000 distinct CDR3 sequences, with 9% to 15% occurring once and the leading ten covering about 7.8%. Germline V gives CDR1 SGHTA, CDR2 FQGNSA. Between the trimmed V and J ends, which lost 3 bases and 7 bases, there was a span of 18 bases. This CDR3 has 15 amino acids. The chain uses TRBV7-2 and TRBJ2-5, with D possibly TRBD1 on 5 matching bases. The TCR comes from a man aged 50 or older who received an inactivated influenza vaccine. This specimen was non-naive T cells sorted from PBMCs, taken approximately 15 days before vaccination. DNA of the CDR3: TGTGCCAGCAGCTTCTATGCTGACAGCCTGGGGACCCAGTACTTC. Amino acid sequence: CASSFYADSLGTQYF.